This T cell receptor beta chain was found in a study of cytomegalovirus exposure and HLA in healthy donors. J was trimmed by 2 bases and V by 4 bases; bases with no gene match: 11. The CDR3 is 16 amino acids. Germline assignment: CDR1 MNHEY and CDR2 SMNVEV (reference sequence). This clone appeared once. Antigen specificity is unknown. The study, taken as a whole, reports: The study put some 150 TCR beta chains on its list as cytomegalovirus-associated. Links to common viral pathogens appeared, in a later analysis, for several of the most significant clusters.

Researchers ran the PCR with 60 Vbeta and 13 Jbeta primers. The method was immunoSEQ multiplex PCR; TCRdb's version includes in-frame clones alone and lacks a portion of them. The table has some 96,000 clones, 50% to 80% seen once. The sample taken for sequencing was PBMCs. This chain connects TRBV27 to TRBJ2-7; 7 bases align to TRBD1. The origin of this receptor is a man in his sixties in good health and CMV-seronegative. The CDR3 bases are TGTGCCAGCAGTTCCTACAGGGGTTTGGAGCCCTACGAGCAGTACTTC. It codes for CASSSYRGLEPYEQYF.